This T cell receptor beta chain was recorded in a study of identical twins. Overall study findings and caveats: In cord blood, abundant beta clonotypes had fewer insertions; memory showed no trend.

MiXCR was run by TCRdb on the 5' RACE reads, yielding one entry per CDR3 protein. The sample shows about 890,000 distinct CDR3 sequences, around an eighth of them seen only once. This clonotype has ten or more counts. What it binds is unknown. Every one of the donors was a healthy Caucasian. Another study also made use of these data, one on yellow fever vaccine responses in identical twins.

The sample comprised PBMCs. The sequence came from a woman aged 18-29 years in good health.

This CDR3 is CASSQWETQYF. The CDR3 coding sequence is TGCGCCAGCAGCCAGTGGGAGACCCAGTACTTC. The rearrangement joins TRBV5-1 to TRBJ2-5; D not certain. Germline V gives CDR1 SGHRS, CDR2 YFSETQ. CDR3 length equals 11 residues. V was pared by 4 bases and J by 5 bases, with 6 bases between.